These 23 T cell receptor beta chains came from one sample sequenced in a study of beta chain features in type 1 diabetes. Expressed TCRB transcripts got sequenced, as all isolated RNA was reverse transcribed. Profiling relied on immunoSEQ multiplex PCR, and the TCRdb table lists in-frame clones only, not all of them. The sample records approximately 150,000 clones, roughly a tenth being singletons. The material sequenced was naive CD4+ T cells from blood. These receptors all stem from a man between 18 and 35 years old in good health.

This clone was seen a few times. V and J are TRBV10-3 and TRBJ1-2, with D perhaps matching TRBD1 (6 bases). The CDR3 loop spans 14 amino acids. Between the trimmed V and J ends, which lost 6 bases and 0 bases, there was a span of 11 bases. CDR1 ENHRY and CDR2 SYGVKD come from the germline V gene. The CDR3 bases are TGTGCCATCAGCGGACAGTCCTCTAACTATGGCTACACCTTC. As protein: CAISGQSSNYGYTF.

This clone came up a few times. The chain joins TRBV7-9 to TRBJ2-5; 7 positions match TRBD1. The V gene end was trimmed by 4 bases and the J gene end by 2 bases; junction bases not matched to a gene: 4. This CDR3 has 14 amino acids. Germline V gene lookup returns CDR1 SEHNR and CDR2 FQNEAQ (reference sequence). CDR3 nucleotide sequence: TGTGCCAGCAGCTATGGGACAGCACAAGAGACCCAGTACTTC. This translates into CASSYGTAQETQYF.

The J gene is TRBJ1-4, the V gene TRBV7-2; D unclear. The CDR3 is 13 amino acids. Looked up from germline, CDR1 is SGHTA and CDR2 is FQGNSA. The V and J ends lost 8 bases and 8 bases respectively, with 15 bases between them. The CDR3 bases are TGTGCCAGCCAGCGGCGGGCGCGGGAAAAACTGTTTTTT. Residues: CASQRRAREKLFF.

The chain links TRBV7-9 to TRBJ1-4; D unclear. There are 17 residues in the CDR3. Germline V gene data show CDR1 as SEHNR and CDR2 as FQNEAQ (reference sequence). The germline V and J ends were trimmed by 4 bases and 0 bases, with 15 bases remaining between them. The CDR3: CASSSGPWAPTNEKLFF. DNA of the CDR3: TGTGCCAGCAGCTCTGGGCCGTGGGCTCCAACTAATGAAAAACTGTTTTTT.

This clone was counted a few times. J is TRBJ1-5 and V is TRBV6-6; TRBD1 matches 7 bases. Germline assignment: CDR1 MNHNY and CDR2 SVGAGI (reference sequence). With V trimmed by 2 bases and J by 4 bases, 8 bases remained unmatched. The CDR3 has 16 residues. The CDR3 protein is CASSYGTVGSNQPQHF. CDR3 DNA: TGTGCCAGCAGTTACGGGACAGTTGGGAGTAATCAGCCCCAGCATTTT.

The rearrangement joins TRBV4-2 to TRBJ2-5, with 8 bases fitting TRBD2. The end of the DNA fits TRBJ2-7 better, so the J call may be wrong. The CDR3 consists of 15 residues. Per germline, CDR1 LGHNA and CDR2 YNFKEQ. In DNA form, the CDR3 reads TGTGCCAGCAGCCAAGCGGGAACCGGGGGGGGCGAGCAGTACTTC. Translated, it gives CASSQAGTGGGEQYF.

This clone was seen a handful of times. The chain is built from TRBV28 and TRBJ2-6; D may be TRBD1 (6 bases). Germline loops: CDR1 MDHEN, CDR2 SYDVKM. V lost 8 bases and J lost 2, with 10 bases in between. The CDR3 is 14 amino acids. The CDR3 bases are TGTGCCAGCGTATCAGGGGCTGGGGCCAACGTCCTGACTTTC. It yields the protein CASVSGAGANVLTF.

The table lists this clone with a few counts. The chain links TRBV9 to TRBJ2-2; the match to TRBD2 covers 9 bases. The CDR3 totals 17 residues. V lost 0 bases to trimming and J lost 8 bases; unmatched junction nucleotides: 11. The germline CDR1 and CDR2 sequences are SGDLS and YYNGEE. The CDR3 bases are TGTGCCAGCAGCGTAGGAGGGTTAGCGGGGGAATCTGGGGAGCTGTTTTTT. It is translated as CASSVGGLAGESGELFF.

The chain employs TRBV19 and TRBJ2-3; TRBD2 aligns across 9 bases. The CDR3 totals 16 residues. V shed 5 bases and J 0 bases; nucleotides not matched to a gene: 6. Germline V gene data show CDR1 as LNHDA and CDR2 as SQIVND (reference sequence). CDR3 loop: CASSFPSGVSTDTQYF. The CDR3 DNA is TGTGCCAGTAGTTTTCCTAGCGGGGTGAGCACAGATACGCAGTATTTT.

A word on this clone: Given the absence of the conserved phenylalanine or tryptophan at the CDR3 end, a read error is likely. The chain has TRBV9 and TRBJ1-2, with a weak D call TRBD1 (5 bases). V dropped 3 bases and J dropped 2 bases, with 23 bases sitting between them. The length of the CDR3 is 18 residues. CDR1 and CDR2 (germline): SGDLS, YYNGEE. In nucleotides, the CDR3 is TGTGCCAGCAGCGCACACACAGGACGGATGGAAACCAACTATGGCTACACCCTC. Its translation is CASSAHTGRMETNYGYTL.

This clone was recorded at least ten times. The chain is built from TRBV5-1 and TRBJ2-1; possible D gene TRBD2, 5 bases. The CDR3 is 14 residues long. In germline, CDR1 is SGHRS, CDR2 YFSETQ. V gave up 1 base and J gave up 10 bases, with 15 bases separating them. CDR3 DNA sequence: TGCGCCAGCAGCTTGAGCGGCTCCATCGGAGAGCAGTTCTTC. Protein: CASSLSGSIGEQFF.

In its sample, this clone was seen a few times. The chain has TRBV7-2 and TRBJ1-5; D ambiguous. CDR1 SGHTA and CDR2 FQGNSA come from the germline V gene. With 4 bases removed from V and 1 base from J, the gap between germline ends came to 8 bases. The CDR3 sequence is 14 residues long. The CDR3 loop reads CASSSRGSNQPQHF. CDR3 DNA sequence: TGTGCCAGCAGCTCACGGGGAAGCAATCAGCCCCAGCATTTT. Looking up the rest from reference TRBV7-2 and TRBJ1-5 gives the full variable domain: GAGVSQSPSNKVTEKGKDVELRCDPISGHTALYWYRQSLGQGLEFLIYFQGNSAPDKSGLPSDRFSAERTGGSVSTLTIQRTQQEDSAVYLCASSSRGSNQPQHFGDGTRLSIL.

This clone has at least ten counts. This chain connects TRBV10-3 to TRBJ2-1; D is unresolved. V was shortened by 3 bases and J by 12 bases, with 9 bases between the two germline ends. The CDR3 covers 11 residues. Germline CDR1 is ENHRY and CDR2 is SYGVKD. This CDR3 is CAISERLGQFF. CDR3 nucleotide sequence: TGTGCCATCAGTGAACGACTGGGGCAGTTCTTC.

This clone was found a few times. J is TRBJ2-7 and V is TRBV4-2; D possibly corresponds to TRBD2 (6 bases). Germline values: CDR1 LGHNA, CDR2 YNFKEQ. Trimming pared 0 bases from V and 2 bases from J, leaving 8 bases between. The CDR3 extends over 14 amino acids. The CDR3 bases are TGTGCCAGCAGCCAAGAACGGGGGACCTACGAGCAGTACTTC. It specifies CASSQERGTYEQYF.

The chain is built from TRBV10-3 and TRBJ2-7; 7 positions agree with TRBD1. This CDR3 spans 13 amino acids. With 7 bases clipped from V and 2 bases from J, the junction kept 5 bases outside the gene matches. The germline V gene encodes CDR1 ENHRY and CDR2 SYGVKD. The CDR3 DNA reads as TGTGCCATCAATCGACAGGGTACCTACGAGCAGTACTTC. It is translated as CAINRQGTYEQYF.

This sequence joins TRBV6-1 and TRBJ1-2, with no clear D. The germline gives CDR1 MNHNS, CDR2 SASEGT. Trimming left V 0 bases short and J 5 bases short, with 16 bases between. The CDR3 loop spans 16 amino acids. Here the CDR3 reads CASSEALGVRRYGYTF. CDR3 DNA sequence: TGTGCCAGCAGTGAAGCGCTTGGAGTTAGGAGATATGGCTACACCTTC.

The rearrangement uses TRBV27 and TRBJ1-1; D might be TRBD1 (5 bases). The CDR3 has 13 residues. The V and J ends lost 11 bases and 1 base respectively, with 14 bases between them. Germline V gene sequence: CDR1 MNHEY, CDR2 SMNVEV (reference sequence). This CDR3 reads CASLDRPNTEAFF. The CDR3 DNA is TGTGCCTCCCTAGACAGACCGAACACTGAAGCTTTCTTT.

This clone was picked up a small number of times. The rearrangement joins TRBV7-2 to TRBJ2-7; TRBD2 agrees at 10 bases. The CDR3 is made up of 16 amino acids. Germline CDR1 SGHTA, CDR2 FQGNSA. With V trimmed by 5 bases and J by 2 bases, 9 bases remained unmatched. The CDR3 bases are TGTGCCAGCAGCACCATTAGCGGGGGGCGCCCCTACGAGCAGTACTTC. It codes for CASSTISGGRPYEQYF.

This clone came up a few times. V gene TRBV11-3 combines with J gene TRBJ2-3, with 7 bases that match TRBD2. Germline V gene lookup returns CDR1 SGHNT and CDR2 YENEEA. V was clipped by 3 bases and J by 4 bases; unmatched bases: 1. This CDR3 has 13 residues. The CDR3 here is CASSLGRADTQYF. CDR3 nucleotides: TGTGCCAGCAGCTTGGGGAGGGCAGATACGCAGTATTTT.

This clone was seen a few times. The CDR3 loop reads CASKISNYGYTF. For the CDR3, the DNA is TGTGCCAGCAAAATCTCCAACTATGGCTACACCTTC. This rearrangement joins TRBV28 to TRBJ1-2, with no clear D. Trimming cost V 7 bases and J 2 bases, with 8 bases left between them. Germline CDR1 reads MDHEN; CDR2 reads SYDVKM. The CDR3 is 12 residues long.

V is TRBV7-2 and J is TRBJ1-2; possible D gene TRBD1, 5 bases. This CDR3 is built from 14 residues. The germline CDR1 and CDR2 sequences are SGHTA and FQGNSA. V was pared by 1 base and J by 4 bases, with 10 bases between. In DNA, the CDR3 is TGTGCCAGCAGCTTAGAAGGGGCCTCCTATGGCTACACCTTC. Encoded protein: CASSLEGASYGYTF.

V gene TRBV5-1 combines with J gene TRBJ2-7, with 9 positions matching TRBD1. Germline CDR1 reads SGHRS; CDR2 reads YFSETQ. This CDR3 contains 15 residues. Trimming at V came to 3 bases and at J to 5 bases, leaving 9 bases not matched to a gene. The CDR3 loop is CASSSRDRVVHEQYF. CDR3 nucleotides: TGCGCCAGCAGCTCCCGGGACAGGGTGGTGCACGAGCAGTACTTC.

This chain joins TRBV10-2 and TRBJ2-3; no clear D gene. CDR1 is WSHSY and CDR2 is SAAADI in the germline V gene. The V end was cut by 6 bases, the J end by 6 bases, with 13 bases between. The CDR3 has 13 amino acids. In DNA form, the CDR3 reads TGCGCCAGCAGGGTAGTCGAGTCGGATACGCAGTATTTT. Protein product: CASRVVESDTQYF.